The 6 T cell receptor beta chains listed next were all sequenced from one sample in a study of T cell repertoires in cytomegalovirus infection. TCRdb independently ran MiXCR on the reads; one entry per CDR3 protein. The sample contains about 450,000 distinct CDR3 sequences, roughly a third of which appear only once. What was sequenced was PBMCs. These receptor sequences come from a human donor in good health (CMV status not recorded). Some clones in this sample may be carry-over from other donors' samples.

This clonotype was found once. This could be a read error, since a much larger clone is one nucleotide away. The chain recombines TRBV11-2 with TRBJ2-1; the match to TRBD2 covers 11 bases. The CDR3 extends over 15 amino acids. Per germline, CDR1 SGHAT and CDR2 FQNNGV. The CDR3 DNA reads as TGTGCCAGCAGCCCGGGACTAGCGGCCGCTAATGAGCGGTTCTTC. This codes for CASSPGLAAANERFF.

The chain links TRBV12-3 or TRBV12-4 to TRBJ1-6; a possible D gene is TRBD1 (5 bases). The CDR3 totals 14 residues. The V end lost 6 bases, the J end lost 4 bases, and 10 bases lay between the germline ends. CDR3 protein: CASSMGGYNSPLHF. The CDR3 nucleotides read TGTGCCAGCAGCATGGGGGGTTATAATTCACCCCTCCACTTT.

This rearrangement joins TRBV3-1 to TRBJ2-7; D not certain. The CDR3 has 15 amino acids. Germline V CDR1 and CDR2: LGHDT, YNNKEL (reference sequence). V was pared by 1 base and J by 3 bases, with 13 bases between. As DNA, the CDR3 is TGTGCCAGCAGCCAAGGGTCGGCAGCAATCTACGAGCAGTACTTC. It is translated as CASSQGSAAIYEQYF.

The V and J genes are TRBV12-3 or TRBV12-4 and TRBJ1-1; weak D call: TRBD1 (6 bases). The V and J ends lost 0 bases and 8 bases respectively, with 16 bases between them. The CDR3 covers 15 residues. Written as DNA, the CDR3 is TGTGCCAGCAGTTTAGCGCGGGGGCTGGAATCCGAAGCTTTCTTT. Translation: CASSLARGLESEAFF.

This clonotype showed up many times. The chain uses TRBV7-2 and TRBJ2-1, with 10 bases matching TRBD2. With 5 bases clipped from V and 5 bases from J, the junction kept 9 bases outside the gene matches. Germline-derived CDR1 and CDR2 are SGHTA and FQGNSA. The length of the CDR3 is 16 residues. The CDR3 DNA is TGTGCCAGCAGCCAAGGGACTAGCGTGGGAAACAATGAGCAGTTCTTC. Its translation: CASSQGTSVGNNEQFF.

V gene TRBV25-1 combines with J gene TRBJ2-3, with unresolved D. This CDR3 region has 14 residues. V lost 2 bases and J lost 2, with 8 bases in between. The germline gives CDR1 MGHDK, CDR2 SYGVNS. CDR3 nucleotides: TGTGCCAGCAGTGAAGGCGGAGTCACAGATACGCAGTATTTT. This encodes CASSEGGVTDTQYF.